This paragraph covers one TCR beta chain sequence. What it recognizes is unknown. The sample originates from a study of identical twins. Study observations and caveats: With beta out-of-frame sequences, excess sharing by twins was weaker. Invariant cells of the MAIT and iNKT types might have partly distorted the zero-insertion analyses. Monozygotic twins shared more out-of-frame TCR alpha than recombination models predicted.

This CDR3 has 15 residues. Germline V gives CDR1 MNHEY, CDR2 SVGEGT. V gave up 7 bases and J gave up 1 base, with 17 bases separating them. One entry per CDR3 protein, called by TCRdb with MiXCR from the 5' RACE reads. In the table there are 200,000 to 250,000 distinct CDR3 sequences, 9.5% to 15% of which are singletons. Another study also made use of these data, one on yellow fever vaccine responses in identical twins. That paper notes: Vaccine-induced T cell responses in twins were reportedly observed to appear partly convergent, partly personalized.

What was sequenced was memory (CD45RO+) T cells sorted from blood. This clonotype was obtained from a woman between 18 and 29 years old in good health. The rearrangement uses TRBV6-2 or TRBV6-3 and TRBJ2-7; D could derive from TRBD1 or TRBD2 (5 bases each). CDR3 in amino acids: CASTPPGTDSYEQYF. CDR3 nucleotides: TGTGCCAGCACCCCGCCCGGGACGGATTCCTACGAGCAGTACTTC.